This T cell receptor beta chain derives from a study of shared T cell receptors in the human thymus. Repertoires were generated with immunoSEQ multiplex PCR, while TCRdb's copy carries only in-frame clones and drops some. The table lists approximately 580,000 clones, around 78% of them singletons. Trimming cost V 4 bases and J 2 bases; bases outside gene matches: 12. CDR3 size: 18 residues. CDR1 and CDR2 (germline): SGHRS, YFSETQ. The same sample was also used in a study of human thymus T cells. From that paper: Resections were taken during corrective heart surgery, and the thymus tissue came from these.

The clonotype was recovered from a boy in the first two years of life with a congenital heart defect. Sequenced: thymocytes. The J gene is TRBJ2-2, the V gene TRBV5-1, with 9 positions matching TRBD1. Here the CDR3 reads CASSAEPGQGTNTGELFF. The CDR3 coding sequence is TGCGCCAGCAGCGCCGAACCAGGACAGGGGACTAACACCGGGGAGCTGTTTTTT.